This TCR beta chain was captured in a study of blood T cells in healthy people across ages. Regarding the study as a whole: Reliance upon unsorted PBMCs precluded definitive naive versus antigen-experienced comparison. The percentage of naive T cells correlated strongly with TCR beta diversity.

Alongside a J-beta primer mix, a sample-barcoded 5' primer served in a second PCR lasting about 6 to 12 cycles. Every sample gave at least 2.5 million paired-end reads containing CDR3. MiXCR, run by TCRdb on the 5' RACE reads, gives a single entry per CDR3 protein. This table holds approximately 1.5 million distinct CDR3 sequences, roughly a third found once. From germline, CDR1 is DFQATT and CDR2 SNEGSKA (reference sequence). V was cut by 0 bases and J by 0 bases, with 9 bases left in between. CDR3 length: 15 residues. Researchers report isolating at least 6 million PBMCs per sample. This clonotype was observed a handful of times. Antigen unknown.

Sample: blood. This chain links TRBV20-1 with TRBJ2-1; D is unclear. The receptor's source is a woman in her thirties in good health. The CDR3 here is CSARDLETSYNEQFF. CDR3 DNA sequence: TGCAGTGCTAGAGATCTGGAGACCTCCTACAATGAGCAGTTCTTC.